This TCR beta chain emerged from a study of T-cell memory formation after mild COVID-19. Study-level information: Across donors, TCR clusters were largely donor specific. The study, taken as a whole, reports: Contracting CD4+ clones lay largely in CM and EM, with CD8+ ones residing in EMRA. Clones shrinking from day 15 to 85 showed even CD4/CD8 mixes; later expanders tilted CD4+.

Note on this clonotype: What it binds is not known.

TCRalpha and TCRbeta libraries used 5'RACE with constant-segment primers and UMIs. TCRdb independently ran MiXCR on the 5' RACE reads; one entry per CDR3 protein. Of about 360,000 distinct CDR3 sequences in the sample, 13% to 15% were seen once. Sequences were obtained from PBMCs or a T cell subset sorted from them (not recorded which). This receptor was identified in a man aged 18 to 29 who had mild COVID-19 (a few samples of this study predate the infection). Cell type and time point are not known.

The CDR3 DNA follows: TGTGCCAGCAGCCGACAGGGGGCGGTGAACACTGAAGCTTTCTTT. This gives the protein CASSRQGAVNTEAFF. The V gene is TRBV7-2, the J gene TRBJ1-1; TRBD1 matches 10 bases. Germline V gene lookup returns CDR1 SGHTA and CDR2 FQGNSA. The CDR3 consists of 15 residues. Trimming at V came to 5 bases and at J to 0 bases, leaving 3 bases not matched to a gene. The whole variable domain, remainder taken from reference TRBV7-2 and TRBJ1-1, is GAGVSQSPSNKVTEKGKDVELRCDPISGHTALYWYRQSLGQGLEFLIYFQGNSAPDKSGLPSDRFSAERTGGSVSTLTIQRTQQEDSAVYLCASSRQGAVNTEAFFGQGTRLTVV.